A selection of T cell receptor beta chains follows, all from one sample in a study of human T cells and chemical hapten exposure. One entry per CDR3 protein, called by TCRdb with MiXCR from the RACE reads. The data contain a few hundred thousand distinct CDR3 sequences, around 5.5% of them singletons. The input for sequencing was whole blood, taken in connection with sensitization to the hapten diphenylcyclopropenone (DPC). These receptors all stem from a woman between 18 and 30 years old with alopecia areata. Some clones in this sample may be carry-over from other donors' samples. Each CDR3 is given with its conserved first and last residue. A D gene is named only where the DNA matches it firmly. Some rows have no size entry. The others give once, few or many, or a class for an expanded clone.

cdr3_nt	cdr3_aa	d_call	v_call	j_call	clone_size
TGCAGCGTTACGGGACCGCAAAGGGGGGCCCAGTACTTC	CSVTGPQRGAQYF	-	TRBV29-1	TRBJ2-5	few
TGTGCCAGCAGCTTGGGACCGAACTACGAGCAGTACTTC	CASSLGPNYEQYF	-	TRBV5-4	TRBJ2-7	many
TGTGCCAGCAGCCAAGATCCGCCCCGGGCCTACGAGCAGTACTTC	CASSQDPPRAYEQYF	-	TRBV14	TRBJ2-7	few
TGTGCCAGCTCACCACCTTTGATTGACAATGAGCAGTTCTTC	CASSPPLIDNEQFF	-	TRBV18	TRBJ2-1	few
TGCGCCAGCAGCCCCGGACAGGAGACGGTTATGAACACTGAAGCTTTCTTT	CASSPGQETVMNTEAFF	TRBD1	TRBV5-1	TRBJ1-1	-
TGCAGTGCTAGCTACAGGGGGCTTTCCTACGAGCAGTACTTC	CSASYRGLSYEQYF	TRBD1	TRBV20-1	TRBJ2-7	few
TGTGCCAGCAGATACGGGACAGGGGCGGGGGCCAACGTCCTGACTTTC	CASRYGTGAGANVLTF	TRBD1	TRBV6-5	TRBJ2-6	-
TGTGCCAGCAGCCAAGATACCAAGGGCGTTGGGGAAAGACACACTGAAGCTTTCTTT	CASSQDTKGVGERHTEAFF	-	TRBV4-2	TRBJ1-1	-
TGTGCCAGCAGTTTAGCGCGTTCAGCGAACACCGGGGAGCTGTTTTTT	CASSLARSANTGELFF	-	TRBV12-3/TRBV12-4	TRBJ2-2	many
TGTGCCAGCAGTCCCCCCCGGTTCGGGGAGCTGTTTTTT	CASSPPRFGELFF	-	TRBV2	TRBJ2-2	-
TGTGCCAGCAGCTTTCCGGACGGAAAAGCTTTCTTT	CASSFPDGKAFF	-	TRBV7-9	TRBJ1-1	many
TGTGCCAGCAGTCCAGAGCGGGACACAGATGCGCAGTATTTT	CASSPERDTDAQYF	-	TRBV6-2/TRBV6-3	TRBJ2-3	many
TGTGCCAGCAGCTCCCCTTCTCAAGCGGGGGGGTACGAGCAGTACTTC	CASSSPSQAGGYEQYF	TRBD2	TRBV13	TRBJ2-7	few
TGCGCCAGCAGCTTGATTACAGAGGCCCGGGAGACCCAGTACTTC	CASSLITEARETQYF	-	TRBV5-1	TRBJ2-5	few
TGTGCCAGCAGCGTAGCACAGGGGGACTACGAGCAGTACTTC	CASSVAQGDYEQYF	TRBD1	TRBV9	TRBJ2-7	-
TGTGCCAGCTCACCAATGCGGGGGCCAGGAGATACGCAGTATTTT	CASSPMRGPGDTQYF	-	TRBV18	TRBJ2-3	few
TGTGCCAGCAGCCCGGACGGGCCTTTAGATACGCAGTATTTT	CASSPDGPLDTQYF	-	TRBV3-1	TRBJ2-3	many
TGCAGTGCTATAGCGGGGGGGACCTACAATGAGCAGTTCTTC	CSAIAGGTYNEQFF	TRBD2	TRBV20-1	TRBJ2-1	many
TGTGCCAGCAGCTTAATGACGTCTGGACTAGCGGGGATCGAGCAGTACTTC	CASSLMTSGLAGIEQYF	TRBD2	TRBV7-9	TRBJ2-7	few
TGTGCCAGTGGGGACAGGGCCCATGGCTACACCTTC	CASGDRAHGYTF	TRBD1	TRBV19	TRBJ1-2	-
TGTGCCAGCAGCCTGGGCAATATGAACACTGAAGCTTTCTTT	CASSLGNMNTEAFF	-	TRBV7-6	TRBJ1-1	few
TGTGCCAGCAGTGAGCCGGACACAAACTATGGCTACACCTTC	CASSEPDTNYGYTF	-	TRBV12-3/TRBV12-4	TRBJ1-2	-
TGTGCCAGCAGCTTAGTGGGCGGGAGACCCTACAATGAGCAGTTCTTC	CASSLVGGRPYNEQFF	TRBD2	TRBV11-2	TRBJ2-1	few
TGTGCCAGCAGTGAATCCCGGGGGGGCGGCTATGGCTACACCTTC	CASSESRGGGYGYTF	-	TRBV25-1	TRBJ1-2	-
TGCGCCAGCAGCCAAGAGCGGGGTCTCTGGGCCAACGTCCTGACTTTC	CASSQERGLWANVLTF	-	TRBV4-1	TRBJ2-6	-
TGTGCCAGCAGCCGAGTTGGCGGGGGGGCCTCGGGCACCGGGGAGCTGTTTTTT	CASSRVGGGASGTGELFF	TRBD2	TRBV3-1	TRBJ2-2	few
TGCAGCGTTGAAGAGGGGGGGGACGAGCAGTACTTC	CSVEEGGDEQYF	TRBD2	TRBV29-1	TRBJ2-7	many
TGTGCCAGCAGTTTTGGTGGAGGATCAGCAGAGACCCAGTACTTC	CASSFGGGSAETQYF	-	TRBV28	TRBJ2-5	-
TGTGCCAGCAGTTCCGGGGACAGAAACACAGATACGCAGTATTTT	CASSSGDRNTDTQYF	TRBD1	TRBV7-9	TRBJ2-3	many
TGTGCCAGCAGTTTAGGGCAGGGGGGCCTCTCTGGCTACACCTTC	CASSLGQGGLSGYTF	TRBD1	TRBV12-3/TRBV12-4	TRBJ1-2	-
TGTGCCAGCAGCCAAGGGACAACTAGCGGGCCAACCAATGAGCAGTTCTTC	CASSQGTTSGPTNEQFF	TRBD2	TRBV3-1	TRBJ2-1	few
TGCGCCAGCAGCACCTCCCCCCCGGGACACGGACTGGGAAGCAATCAGCCCCAGCATTTT	CASSTSPPGHGLGSNQPQHF	-	TRBV5-1	TRBJ1-5	many
TGTGCCAGCAAGGGACAGGCAAATAGCAATCAGCCCCAGCATTTT	CASKGQANSNQPQHF	TRBD1	TRBV6-1	TRBJ1-5	-
TGTGCCAGCAGTTACTCGAGGGAAGAACCCCTCCACTTT	CASSYSREEPLHF	-	TRBV6-2/TRBV6-3	TRBJ1-6	many
TGTGCCAGCACTGGGGTCCTAGCTAGCACAGATACGCAGTATTTT	CASTGVLASTDTQYF	-	TRBV2	TRBJ2-3	-
TGTGCCAGCAGCTTAGCTAAGGGGGCAGATACGCAGTATTTT	CASSLAKGADTQYF	-	TRBV7-2	TRBJ2-3	many
TGCAGTGGAGAGCGGGACAGATCCCTCTCCTACGAGCAGTACTTC	CSGERDRSLSYEQYF	-	TRBV20-1	TRBJ2-7	many
TGCGCCAGCAGCGGGGACAGGGGGAAGAACTATGGCTACACCTTC	CASSGDRGKNYGYTF	TRBD1	TRBV5-1	TRBJ1-2	few
TGCGCCAGCAGCCAGCCTCCCCACAGGGAGCAGTTCTTC	CASSQPPHREQFF	-	TRBV4-3	TRBJ2-1	many
TGTGCCAGCAGCATAACCCCCGATCGGCAATATCAGCCCCAGCATTTT	CASSITPDRQYQPQHF	-	TRBV7-2	TRBJ1-5	many
TGTGCCAGCAGCCCGTACAGGGTCCCACCCTCTGGAAACACCATATATTTT	CASSPYRVPPSGNTIYF	-	TRBV7-8	TRBJ1-3	many